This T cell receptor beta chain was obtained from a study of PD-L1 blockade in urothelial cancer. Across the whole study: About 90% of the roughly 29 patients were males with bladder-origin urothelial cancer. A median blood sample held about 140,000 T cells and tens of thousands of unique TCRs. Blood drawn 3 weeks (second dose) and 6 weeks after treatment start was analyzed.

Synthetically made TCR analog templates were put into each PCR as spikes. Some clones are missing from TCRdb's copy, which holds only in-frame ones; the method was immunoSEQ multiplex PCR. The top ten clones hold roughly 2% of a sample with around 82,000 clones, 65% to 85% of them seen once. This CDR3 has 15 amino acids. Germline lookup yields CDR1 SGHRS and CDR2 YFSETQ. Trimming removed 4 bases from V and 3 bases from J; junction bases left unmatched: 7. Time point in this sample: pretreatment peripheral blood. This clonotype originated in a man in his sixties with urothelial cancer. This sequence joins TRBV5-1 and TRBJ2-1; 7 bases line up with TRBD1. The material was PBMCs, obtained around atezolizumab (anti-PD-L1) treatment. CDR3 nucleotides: TGCGCCAGCAGCCCGGGACAGTCGTTCTACAATGAGCAGTTCTTC. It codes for CASSPGQSFYNEQFF.